This TCR beta chain was identified during a study of beta chain features in type 1 diabetes (dated by TCRdb to between 2017 and 2018). For the wider study: No differences in mean age, gender distribution, total cell number or subset yield were found between patients and healthy donors. Naive and central memory subsets were obtained from all 30 or so donors, but regulatory and stem cell-like memory subsets were isolated from only 8 patients and about 8 healthy donors. In the study, TCRB repertoires of sorted circulating CD4+ T cell subsets from recently diagnosed type 1 diabetes patients were compared with those of matched healthy donors. A total of 90 million to 140 million sorted cells were examined across all samples, and RNA yield correlated strongly with the number of cells per subset. General findings and caveats noted by the study authors: At VDJ recombination sites, type 1 diabetes patients had fewer insertions and more deleted nucleotides, which implies abnormalities in thymic rearrangement. PCR may preferentially amplify shorter templates, but because patient and control samples were amplified and corrected together, any resulting skew would affect both groups equally. Because cDNA was sequenced instead of genomic DNA, activated cells with high expression could be over-represented, although the groups did not differ in activation or CD3 levels. A moderate but significant shortening of TCRB CDR3 length was observed in type 1 diabetes patients in all four CD4+ subsets. Naive, central memory and regulatory TCRB repertoires appeared to be more alike among patients than among healthy donors. Because the HLA sub-analyses included only small numbers of individuals, any influence of HLA type on TCRB rearrangement was left unresolved.

Regarding this clone: The antigen it binds to is not known. Per-nucleotide qualities are absent, and no much larger clonotype sits a single base away.

The cysteine opens and the phenylalanine closes a CDR3 of 14 amino acids. The kept DNA is CDR3 alone, 42 bases in frame from the first base. From a lookup of the germline V gene, CDR1 and CDR2 are MDHEN and SYDVKM. A distance of 8 bases separates the germline ends of V and J, which lose 1 base and 2 bases respectively. All of the isolated RNA was reverse transcribed with the High Capacity cDNA Reverse Transcription Kit, so expressed TCRB transcripts were sequenced. Naive, central memory and regulatory T cell samples underwent deep immunoSEQ sequencing, averaging about 3.57 million total reads per sample. Sorted cells were lysed in RLT buffer and RNA was extracted with DNase-treated RNeasy Micro or Mini kits, depending on cell number. To prevent cross-contamination, each cell subset was processed individually, whereas patient and healthy donor samples were processed jointly. The immunoSEQ multiplex PCR was used to amplify TCRB sequences from cDNA, generating 87-bp fragments that spanned the CDR3 region. The amplicons were sequenced using the Illumina HiSeq platform. As for the original processing: Synthetic template baselines were used to correct PCR bias computationally, reads within Hamming distance 2 were collapsed, and singletons that could not be merged were discarded. Reads were aligned against IMGT so that V, D and J genes, CDR3 length and insertions or deletions at six rearrangement sites could be assigned. Within each subset, clonotype counts were normalized to sorted cell number, and only after that were true diversity and Gini coefficients computed with the tcR R package. Repertoire sharing was quantified using the overlap coefficient calculated on TCRB nucleotide sequences. Imported from immuneACCESS, the table was reduced by TCRdb to in-frame sequences with V and J called. These copies leave out some clones; in studies compared against another copy, an unresolved V gene accounts for under half, and the cause of the remainder is not known. V and J calls and clone size are as listed in that table; D and trimming were resolved from the DNA. This sample holds under 400,000 clones; 13% to 15% were observed only once. The top ten hold under 8.5% of the sample.

From each donor, a single peripheral blood sample of about 116 mL on average was drawn into heparinised tubes. A BD FACSAria II was used to sort naive, central memory, regulatory and stem cell-like memory CD4+ T cells with a panel that included CD45RO, CCR7, CD25, CD127, CD95 and CD27. Purity was above 98% for every sorted population. PBMCs were separated immediately by Lymphoprep density gradient centrifugation and were stained directly, without being cultured. So that batch effects would be minimized, each experiment stained and sorted samples in pairs, pairing one healthy donor with one patient.

Sequenced material: central memory CD4+ T cells from blood. The sequence links TRBV28 to TRBJ1-2, with the D gene uncertain. This TCR came from a man younger than 40 in good health. The CDR3 in this case is CASSLSGGNYGYTF. The DNA sequence follows: TGTGCCAGCAGTTTATCAGGCGGGAACTATGGCTACACCTTC.